The present entry profiles one T cell receptor beta chain with its context. The antigen it binds to is not known. No base quality information exists; no much larger clone differs at one position. From the cysteine up to the phenylalanine, the CDR3 has a length of 15 residues. Just the 45-base CDR3 DNA is kept, in frame starting at base 1. From the germline V gene, CDR1 is SGHAT and CDR2 is FQNNGV. V is cut by 2 bases and J by 7 bases, and the space between the germline ends is 18 bases. These data originate in a study of PD-1 blockade in mismatch repair-deficient tumors (dated by TCRdb to about 2017). Looking at the study overall: Between September 2013 and September 2016, the trial enrolled around 86 consecutive patients with about a dozen mismatch repair-deficient cancer types, every one of whom had been previously treated and was progressing. Tumor-associated T cell clones were tracked in the peripheral blood of patients responding to PD-1 blockade by deep sequencing of TCR CDR3 regions. General study outcomes and caveats: After pembrolizumab, tumor-resident clones, which were often undetectable in blood before treatment, expanded rapidly and then contracted, generally ahead of radiologic responses.

Libraries were constructed by the immunoSEQ multiplex PCR assay. The source is immuneACCESS, and TCRdb retained only in-frame sequences with V and J called. Part of the clones is not carried over; for the studies checked, unresolved V genes explain less than half of this, and the remainder is unexplained. For this sample the table gives about 22,000 clones, of which 70% to 90% were detected only once. Together, the top ten hold about 15% of the sample. For each enrolled patient, mismatch repair deficiency was established using either polymerase chain reaction or immunohistochemistry. Three patients who responded to pembrolizumab therapy underwent TCR sequencing. Pembrolizumab PD-1 blockade was prospectively tested in advanced mismatch repair-deficient cancers, regardless of tissue of origin, in the phase II trial. Serial peripheral blood T cell samples were collected before and at multiple times after starting PD-1 blockade. The timing of each blood sample was reported as weeks after the first dose of pembrolizumab.

Sample: peripheral blood, taken 2 weeks after starting pembrolizumab. The rearranged segments are TRBV11-2 and TRBJ2-7, with a weak D call of TRBD1 (7 bases match). This sequence was found in an adult with mismatch repair-deficient cancer. The CDR3 loop reads CASSLYGDRAGEQYF. The bases are TGTGCCAGCAGCTTATATGGAGACAGGGCGGGGGAGCAGTACTTC.